This T cell receptor beta chain was recorded in a study of early T cells in non-severe SARS-CoV-2 infection. Background on the study: Chains from this unsorted whole-blood bulk RNA could not be paired. Whole-study results and caveats: VDJdb matches were skewed toward anti-spike CD8 T cell responses.

Individual cDNA molecules were tagged with unique molecular identifiers. TCRdb fed the 5' RACE reads into MiXCR, producing one record per CDR3 protein. The sample holds 45,000 to 70,000 distinct CDR3 sequences, roughly 8% seen once. The CDR3 has 16 amino acids. Per germline, CDR1 MNHEY and CDR2 SVGAGI. V lost 4 bases and J lost 3, with 15 bases in between. This clonotype has just a few counts. Its antigen is not known. The sample here was whole blood, taken at baseline. This TCR derives from an adult who was a healthcare worker with PCR-confirmed SARS-CoV-2 infection or an uninfected control (not recorded which). The chain is built from TRBV6-5 and TRBJ2-2; a possible D gene is TRBD2 (5 bases). This chain's CDR3 is CASSFGARVDTGELFF. CDR3 coding DNA: TGTGCCAGCAGTTTTGGTGCGAGGGTCGACACCGGGGAGCTGTTTTTT.